Listed here are 20 T cell receptor beta chains from one sample, sequenced in a study of cytomegalovirus exposure and HLA in healthy donors. The primer mix had 60 Vbeta and 13 Jbeta primers. The method was immunoSEQ multiplex PCR; TCRdb's version includes in-frame clones alone and lacks a portion of them. The profile covers about 83,000 clones, with 70% to 75% appearing a single time and 3.5% to 5% taken by the ten largest. Sequencing was carried out using PBMCs. Receptors originate from a man aged 55 to 70 in good health and CMV-seronegative.

The CDR3 region is CASSLGAGGGTDTQYF. CDR3 nucleotide sequence: TGTGCCAGCAGCTTAGGGGCGGGGGGCGGCACAGATACGCAGTATTTT. The V and J genes are TRBV7-9 and TRBJ2-3; 8 bases are shared with TRBD2. The CDR3 spans 16 residues. CDR1 and CDR2 (germline): SEHNR, FQNEAQ (reference sequence). V lost 1 base and J lost 1; bases outside the gene matches: 4.

This chain links TRBV6-9 with TRBJ2-7; no clear D. With 4 bases removed from V and 5 bases from J, the gap between germline ends came to 6 bases. Germline loops: CDR1 MNHGY, CDR2 SVAAGI. CDR3 size: 11 residues. In nucleotides, the CDR3 is TGTGCCAGCAGTTCACCGGACGAGCAGTACTTC. Encoded protein: CASSSPDEQYF.

The J gene is TRBJ1-3, the V gene TRBV9, with 7 positions matching TRBD1. CDR1 and CDR2 (germline): SGDLS, YYNGEE. The CDR3 contains 16 residues. J was trimmed by 3 bases and V by 4 bases; bases with no gene match: 10. CDR3: CASSPASTGFGNTIYF. CDR3 nucleotides: TGTGCCAGCAGCCCAGCCTCGACAGGGTTTGGAAACACCATATATTTT.

The chain has TRBV27 and TRBJ1-5; 8 bases are shared with TRBD1. Germline CDR1 and CDR2: MNHEY and SMNVEV (reference sequence). With 7 bases clipped from V and 6 bases from J, the junction kept 11 bases outside the gene matches. The CDR3 covers 15 residues. The CDR3 DNA sequence: TGTGCCAGCAAGAAGACAGGGGTGTTATCTCAGCCCCAGCATTTT. Amino acid sequence: CASKKTGVLSQPQHF.

This chain uses TRBV5-1 with TRBJ2-7, with TRBD1 as a possible D gene (6 bases). CDR1 and CDR2 (germline): SGHRS, YFSETQ. The V end was cut by 0 bases, the J end by 2 bases, with 9 bases between. The CDR3 consists of 14 residues. Here the CDR3 reads CASSLEQGAYEQYF. The CDR3 coding sequence is TGCGCCAGCAGCTTGGAACAGGGAGCCTACGAGCAGTACTTC.

The chain's CDR3 is CASSLPQGDNEQFF. In DNA, the CDR3 is TGCGCCAGCAGCTTGCCCCAGGGGGACAATGAGCAGTTCTTC. This chain links TRBV5-1 with TRBJ2-1; TRBD1 matches 7 bases. Unmatched junction bases numbered 3, after V lost 1 base and J lost 5 bases. This CDR3 comprises 14 residues. CDR1 SGHRS and CDR2 YFSETQ come from the germline V gene.

J is TRBJ2-2 and V is TRBV6-4; TRBD1 matches at 7 bases. The germline V gene has CDR1 MRHNA and CDR2 SNTAGT. V lost 6 bases to trimming and J lost 2 bases; unmatched junction nucleotides: 3. The CDR3 contains 14 residues. The CDR3 bases are TGTGCCAGCAGGGGACAGCCTAACACCGGGGAGCTGTTTTTT. It is translated as CASRGQPNTGELFF.

Concerning this clone: Other DNA variants within this sample encode the same CDR3. V is TRBV11-1 and J is TRBJ1-2; TRBD1 might be the D (6 bases). V was shortened by 6 bases and J by 2 bases, with 10 bases between the two germline ends. The CDR3 is 13 amino acids. Germline V gene data show CDR1 as SGHAT and CDR2 as FQDESV (reference sequence). CDR3 nucleotides: TGTGCCAGCAGTCGAAGGGGGAACTATGGCTACACCTTC. Translating it yields CASSRRGNYGYTF. The whole variable domain, filled in from reference TRBV11-1 and TRBJ1-2, reads EAEVAQSPRYKITEKSQAVAFWCDPISGHATLYWYRQILGQGPELLVQFQDESVVDDSQLPKDRFSAERLKGVDSTLKIQPAELGDSAMYLCASSRRGNYGYTFGSGTRLTVV.

The chain links TRBV11-2 to TRBJ2-3, with 7 bases identical to TRBD1. The germline V gene encodes CDR1 SGHAT and CDR2 FQNNGV. The CDR3 runs 14 residues. The trim removed 1 base at V and 6 bases at J, leaving 4 bases unmatched. CDR3 region: CASSLGQGYDTQYF. For the CDR3, the DNA is TGTGCCAGCAGCTTAGGACAGGGCTATGATACGCAGTATTTT.

This clone occurred once. This chain uses TRBV4-2 with TRBJ2-3, with a weak D call TRBD2 (6 bases). The V and J ends lost 5 bases and 4 bases respectively, with 16 bases between them. The CDR3 has 15 residues. The germline CDR1 and CDR2 sequences are LGHNA and YNFKEQ. CDR3 nucleotides: TGTGCCAGCAGCTTCGGGACTCAGCTAGCAGATACGCAGTATTTT. Amino acids: CASSFGTQLADTQYF.

This clone was counted only a few times. CDR3 amino acids: CASSIQGGTEAFF. In DNA form, the CDR3 reads TGTGCCAGCAGTATACAGGGTGGCACTGAAGCTTTCTTT. The chain recombines TRBV6-4 with TRBJ1-1, with D possibly matching TRBD1 (6 bases). In germline, CDR1 is MRHNA, CDR2 SNTAGT. V was shortened by 5 bases and J by 4 bases, with 11 bases between the two germline ends. The length of the CDR3 is 13 residues.

This clone was found a few times. The rearrangement uses TRBV10-3 and TRBJ1-1; D is uncertain. Germline V gives CDR1 ENHRY, CDR2 SYGVKD. Deletions cut 10 bases from V and 2 bases from J, with 14 bases between. This CDR3 comprises 13 residues. CDR3 in amino acids: CATEQQLNTEAFF. In nucleotides, the CDR3 is TGTGCCACCGAACAGCAGCTCAACACTGAAGCTTTCTTT.

This chain joins TRBV19 and TRBJ1-5; tentative D call: TRBD1 (5 bases). V was cut by 1 base and J by 1 base, with 11 bases left in between. Germline CDR1 is LNHDA and CDR2 is SQIVND (reference sequence). The CDR3 covers 16 residues. This chain's CDR3 is CASSIGGRASNQPQHF. The CDR3 nucleotides read TGTGCCAGTAGTATAGGTGGCAGGGCAAGCAATCAGCCCCAGCATTTT.

V usage is TRBV28 and J usage is TRBJ1-1; 8 bases are a match to TRBD1. The length of the CDR3 is 15 residues. V shed 6 bases and J 5 bases; nucleotides not matched to a gene: 11. Germline CDR1 is MDHEN and CDR2 is SYDVKM. The CDR3 nucleotides are TGTGCCAGCAGCCCCACCGGACAGGGTAGGACTGAAGCTTTCTTT. Protein product: CASSPTGQGRTEAFF.

This chain joins TRBV19 and TRBJ2-1; 14 positions match TRBD2. The CDR3 has 16 residues. Per germline, CDR1 LNHDA and CDR2 SQIVND (reference sequence). V shed 3 bases and J 9 bases; nucleotides not matched to a gene: 7. The DNA of the CDR3 is TGTGCCAGTAGTATCAAGACTAGCGGGGGGGTCGGTGAGCAGTTCTTC. Its translation: CASSIKTSGGVGEQFF.

The rearrangement uses TRBV5-1 and TRBJ1-1, with D perhaps matching TRBD1 (5 bases). This CDR3 comprises 16 residues. Trimming stripped 4 bases from V and 5 bases from J, with 21 bases between. CDR1 and CDR2 (germline): SGHRS, YFSETQ. The DNA for the CDR3 is TGCGCCAGCAGCACCACCCCACTGGGACTGGGAACTGAAGCTTTCTTT. The encoded protein is CASSTTPLGLGTEAFF.

The chain has TRBV10-3 and TRBJ1-1; no reliable D call. From germline, CDR1 is ENHRY and CDR2 SYGVKD. The ends were cut back, 3 bases at V and 0 bases at J, with 5 bases in the middle. The CDR3 extends over 13 amino acids. The CDR3 loop reads CAISETLNTEAFF. Written as DNA, the CDR3 is TGTGCCATCAGTGAAACATTGAACACTGAAGCTTTCTTT.

The sample holds one count of this clone. The chain recombines TRBV19 with TRBJ2-7; D might be TRBD1 (5 bases). This CDR3 contains 15 residues. CDR1 is LNHDA, CDR2 SQIVND, per germline (reference sequence). The V gene lost 3 bases and the J gene lost 0 bases, with 12 bases spanning the gap. DNA of the CDR3: TGTGCCAGTAGTATCCGGCAGGGCAGCTCCTACGAGCAGTACTTC. This gives the protein CASSIRQGSSYEQYF.

This sequence joins TRBV7-7 and TRBJ2-1; 12 positions agree with TRBD2. Germline CDR1 SSHAT, CDR2 FNYEAQ (reference sequence). V shed 4 bases and J 0 bases; nucleotides not matched to a gene: 1. The CDR3 is 16 amino acids. The CDR3 sequence is CASSSTSGSSYNEQFF. Written as DNA, the CDR3 is TGTGCCAGCAGCTCGACTAGCGGGAGCTCCTACAATGAGCAGTTCTTC.

The chain is built from TRBV5-4 and TRBJ1-2, with D possibly TRBD1 on 5 matching bases. The CDR3 consists of 12 residues. With 5 bases removed from V and 7 bases from J, the gap between germline ends came to 12 bases. CDR1 SGHNT and CDR2 YYREEE come from the germline V gene (reference sequence). The CDR3 loop is CASRTDRSGYTF. The CDR3 DNA is TGTGCCAGCAGGACTGACAGATCTGGCTACACCTTC.